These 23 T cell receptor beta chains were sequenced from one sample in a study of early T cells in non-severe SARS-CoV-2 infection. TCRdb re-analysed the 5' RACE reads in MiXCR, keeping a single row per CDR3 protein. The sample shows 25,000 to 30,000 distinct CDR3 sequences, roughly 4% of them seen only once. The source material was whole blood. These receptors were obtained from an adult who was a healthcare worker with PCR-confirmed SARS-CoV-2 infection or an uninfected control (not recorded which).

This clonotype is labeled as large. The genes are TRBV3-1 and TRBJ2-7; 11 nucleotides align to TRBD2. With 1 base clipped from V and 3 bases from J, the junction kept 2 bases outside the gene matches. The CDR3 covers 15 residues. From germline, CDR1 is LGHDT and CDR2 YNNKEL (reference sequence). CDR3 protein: CASSQGLAGLYEQYF. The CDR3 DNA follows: TGTGCCAGCAGCCAAGGACTAGCGGGACTCTACGAGCAGTACTTC.

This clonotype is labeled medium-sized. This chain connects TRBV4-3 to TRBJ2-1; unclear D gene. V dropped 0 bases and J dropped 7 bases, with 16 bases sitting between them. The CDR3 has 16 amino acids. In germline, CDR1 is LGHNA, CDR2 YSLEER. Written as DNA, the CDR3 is TGCGCCAGCAGCCAAGATGGGTCGACTGAGGATAATGAGCAGTTCTTC. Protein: CASSQDGSTEDNEQFF.

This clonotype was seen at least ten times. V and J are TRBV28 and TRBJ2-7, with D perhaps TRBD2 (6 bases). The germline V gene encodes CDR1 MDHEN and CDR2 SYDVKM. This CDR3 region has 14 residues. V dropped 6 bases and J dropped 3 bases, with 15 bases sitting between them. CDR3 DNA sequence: TGTGCCAGCAGAGGGGACTGGAGCAGCTACGAGCAGTACTTC. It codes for CASRGDWSSYEQYF.

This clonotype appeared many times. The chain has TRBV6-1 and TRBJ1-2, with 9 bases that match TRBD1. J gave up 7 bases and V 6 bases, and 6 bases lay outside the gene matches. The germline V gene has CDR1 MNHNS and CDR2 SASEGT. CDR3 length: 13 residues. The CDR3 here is CASRGQGTIGYTF. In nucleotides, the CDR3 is TGTGCCAGCAGGGGACAGGGCACGATTGGCTACACCTTC.

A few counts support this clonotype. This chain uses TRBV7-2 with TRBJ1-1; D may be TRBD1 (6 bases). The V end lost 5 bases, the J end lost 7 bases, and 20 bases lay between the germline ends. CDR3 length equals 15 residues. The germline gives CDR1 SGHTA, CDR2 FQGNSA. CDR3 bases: TGTGCCAGCAGCCCGACTACCCGGAGGACAGTTGAAGCTTTCTTT. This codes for CASSPTTRRTVEAFF.

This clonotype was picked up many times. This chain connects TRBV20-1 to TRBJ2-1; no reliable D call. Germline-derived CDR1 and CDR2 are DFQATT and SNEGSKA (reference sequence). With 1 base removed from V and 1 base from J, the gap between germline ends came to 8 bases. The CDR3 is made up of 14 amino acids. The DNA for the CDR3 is TGCAGTGCTAGAGTAGATCTTTCCTACAATGAGCAGTTCTTC. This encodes CSARVDLSYNEQFF.

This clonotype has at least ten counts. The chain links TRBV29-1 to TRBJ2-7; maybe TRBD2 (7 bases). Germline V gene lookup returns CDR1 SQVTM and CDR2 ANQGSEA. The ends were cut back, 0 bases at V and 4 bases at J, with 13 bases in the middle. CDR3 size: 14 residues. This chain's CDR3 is CSVEDSGGQYEQYF. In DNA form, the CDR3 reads TGCAGCGTTGAAGATTCGGGGGGCCAGTACGAGCAGTACTTC.

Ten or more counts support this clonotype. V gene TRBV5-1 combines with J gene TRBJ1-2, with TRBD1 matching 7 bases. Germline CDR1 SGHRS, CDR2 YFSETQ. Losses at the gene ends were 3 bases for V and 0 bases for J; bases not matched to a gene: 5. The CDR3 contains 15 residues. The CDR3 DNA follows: TGCGCCAGCAGCTGGGGGGACAGATCTAACTATGGCTACACCTTC. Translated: CASSWGDRSNYGYTF.

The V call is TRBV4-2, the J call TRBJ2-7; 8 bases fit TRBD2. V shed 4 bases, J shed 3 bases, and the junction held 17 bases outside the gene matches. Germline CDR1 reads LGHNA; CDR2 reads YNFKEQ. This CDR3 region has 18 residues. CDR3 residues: CASSRLPGLGSTFYEQYF. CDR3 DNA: TGTGCCAGCAGCCGCTTACCGGGACTAGGGTCGACTTTCTACGAGCAGTACTTC.

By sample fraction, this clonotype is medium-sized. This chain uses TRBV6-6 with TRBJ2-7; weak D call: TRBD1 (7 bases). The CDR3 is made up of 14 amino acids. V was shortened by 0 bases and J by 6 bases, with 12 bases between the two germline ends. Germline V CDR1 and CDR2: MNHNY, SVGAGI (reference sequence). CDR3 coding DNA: TGTGCCAGCAGTTACTCGGAGGGGGCCGGCGAGCAGTACTTC. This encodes CASSYSEGAGEQYF.

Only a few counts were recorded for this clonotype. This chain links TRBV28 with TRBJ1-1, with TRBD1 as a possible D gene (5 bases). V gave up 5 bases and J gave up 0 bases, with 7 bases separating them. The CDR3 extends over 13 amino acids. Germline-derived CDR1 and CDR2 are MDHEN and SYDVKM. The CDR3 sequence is CASSGTVNTEAFF. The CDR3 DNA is TGTGCCAGCAGTGGGACGGTGAACACTGAAGCTTTCTTT.

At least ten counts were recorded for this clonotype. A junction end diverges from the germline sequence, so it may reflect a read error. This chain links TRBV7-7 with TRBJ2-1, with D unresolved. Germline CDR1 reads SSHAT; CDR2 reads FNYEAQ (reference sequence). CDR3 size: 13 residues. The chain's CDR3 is CASSLRREYEQFF. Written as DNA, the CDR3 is TGTGCTAGCAGCTTGCGAAGGGAATATGAGCAGTTCTTC.

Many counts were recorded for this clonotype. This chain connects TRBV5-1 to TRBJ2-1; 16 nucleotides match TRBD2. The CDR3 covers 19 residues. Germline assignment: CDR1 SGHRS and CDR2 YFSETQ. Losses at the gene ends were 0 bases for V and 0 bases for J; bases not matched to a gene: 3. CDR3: CASSLVGLAGGSSYNEQFF. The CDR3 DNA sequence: TGCGCCAGCAGCTTGGTGGGACTAGCGGGAGGGAGCTCCTACAATGAGCAGTTCTTC.

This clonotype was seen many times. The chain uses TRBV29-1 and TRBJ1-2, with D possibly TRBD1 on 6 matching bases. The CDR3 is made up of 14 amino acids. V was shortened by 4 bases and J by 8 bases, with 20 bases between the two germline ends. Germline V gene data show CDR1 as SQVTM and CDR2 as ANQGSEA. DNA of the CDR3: TGCAGCGTTGTACCTCCGGGGGCCAGGAGCGGCTACACCTTC. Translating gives CSVVPPGARSGYTF.

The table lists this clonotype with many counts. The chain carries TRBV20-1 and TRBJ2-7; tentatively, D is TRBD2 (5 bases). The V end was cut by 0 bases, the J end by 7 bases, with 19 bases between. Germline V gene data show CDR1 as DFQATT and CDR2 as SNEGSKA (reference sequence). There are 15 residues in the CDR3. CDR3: CSARDLSGAGVEQYF. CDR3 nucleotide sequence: TGCAGTGCTAGAGATCTGTCCGGAGCCGGGGTAGAGCAGTACTTC.

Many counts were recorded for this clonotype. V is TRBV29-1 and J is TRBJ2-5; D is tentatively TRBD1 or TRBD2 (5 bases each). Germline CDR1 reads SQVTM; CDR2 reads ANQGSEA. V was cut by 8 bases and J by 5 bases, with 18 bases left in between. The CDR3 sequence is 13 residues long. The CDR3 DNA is TGCAGCTTCCGGGCAGAGGGGCGCGAGACCCAGTACTTC. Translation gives CSFRAEGRETQYF. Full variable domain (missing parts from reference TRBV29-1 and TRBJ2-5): SAVISQKPSRDICQRGTSLTIQCQVDSQVTMMFWYRQQPGQSLTLIATANQGSEATYESGFVIDKFPISRPNLTFSTLTVSNMSPEDSSIYLCSFRAEGRETQYFGPGTRLLVL.

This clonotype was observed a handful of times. The CDR3 loop is CSARDSERVNTGELFF. The CDR3, as DNA: TGCAGTGCTAGAGATTCGGAGCGGGTGAACACCGGGGAGCTGTTTTTT. The chain is built from TRBV20-1 and TRBJ2-2; tentatively, D is TRBD2 (6 bases). V shed 0 bases and J shed 1 base, with 12 bases lying between them. This CDR3 has 16 amino acids. The germline gives CDR1 DFQATT, CDR2 SNEGSKA (reference sequence).

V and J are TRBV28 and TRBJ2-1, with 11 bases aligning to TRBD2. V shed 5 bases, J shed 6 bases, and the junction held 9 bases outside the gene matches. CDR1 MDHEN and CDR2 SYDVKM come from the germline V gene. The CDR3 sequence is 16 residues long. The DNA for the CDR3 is TGTGCCAGCAGTACACCGGGTAGCGGGAGGGTCAATGAGCAGTTCTTC. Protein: CASSTPGSGRVNEQFF.

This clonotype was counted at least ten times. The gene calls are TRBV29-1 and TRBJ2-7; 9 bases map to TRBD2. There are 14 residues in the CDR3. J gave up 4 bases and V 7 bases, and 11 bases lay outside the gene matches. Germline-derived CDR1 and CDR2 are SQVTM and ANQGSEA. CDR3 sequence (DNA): TGCAGCGCCACATCTAGCGGGACCATTTACGAGCAGTACTTC. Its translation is CSATSSGTIYEQYF.

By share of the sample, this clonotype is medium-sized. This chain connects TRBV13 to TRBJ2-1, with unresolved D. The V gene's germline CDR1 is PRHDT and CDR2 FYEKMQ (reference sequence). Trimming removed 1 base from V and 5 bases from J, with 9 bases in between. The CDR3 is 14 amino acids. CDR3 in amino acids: CASSLEGSDNEQFF. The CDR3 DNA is TGTGCCAGCAGCTTAGAGGGCAGTGACAATGAGCAGTTCTTC.

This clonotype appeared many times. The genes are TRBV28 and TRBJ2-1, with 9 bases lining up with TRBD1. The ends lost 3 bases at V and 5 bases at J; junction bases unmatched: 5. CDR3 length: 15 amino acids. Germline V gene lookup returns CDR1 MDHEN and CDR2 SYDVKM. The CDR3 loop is CASSFGQGIHNEQFF. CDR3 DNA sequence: TGTGCCAGCAGTTTCGGACAGGGGATCCACAATGAGCAGTTCTTC.

CDR3 protein: CASSLHRGQGSSNTGELFF. CDR3 coding DNA: TGTGCCAGCAGTTTACACCGAGGACAGGGGTCTTCGAACACCGGGGAGCTGTTTTTT. This chain uses TRBV6-2 or TRBV6-3 with TRBJ2-2, with 9 bases aligning to TRBD1. CDR3 length: 19 amino acids. Germline CDR1 reads MNHEY; CDR2 reads SVGEGT. J gave up 0 bases and V 4 bases, and 12 bases lay outside the gene matches.

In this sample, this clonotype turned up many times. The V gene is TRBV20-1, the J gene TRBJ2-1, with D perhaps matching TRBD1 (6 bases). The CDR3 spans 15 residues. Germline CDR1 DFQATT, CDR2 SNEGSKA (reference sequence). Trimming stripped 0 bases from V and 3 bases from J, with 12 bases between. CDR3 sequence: CSARDVVGGYNEQFF. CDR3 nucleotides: TGCAGTGCTAGAGATGTGGTAGGGGGCTACAATGAGCAGTTCTTC.